This T cell receptor beta chain was found in a study of OX40 agonist ivuxolimab in advanced cancers. Study background: Those enrolled were roughly 80% male, with a mean age of roughly 62 years and ages from about 20 to 90. Study-wide points: With doses of 0.1 to 3.0 mg/kg, CD4+ and CD8+ blood T cells had undergone clonal expansion by week 6.

This CDR3 has 17 amino acids. Germline assignment: CDR1 SGHTA and CDR2 FQGNSA. Trimming took 5 bases from V and 1 from J; bases not matched to a gene: 7. A word on this clone: What it recognizes is unknown.

Sequencing was performed with immunoSEQ multiplex PCR; in TCRdb, only in-frame clones are kept and a portion is missing. Of some 19,000 clones listed, around 79% are singletons. The receptor was isolated from an adult with an advanced solid tumor such as melanoma, head and neck, liver or kidney cancer. The chain is built from TRBV7-2 and TRBJ2-6, with 8 positions matching TRBD2. The sequenced sample was CD4+ or CD8+ T cells sorted from blood, obtained in a trial of the OX40 agonist ivuxolimab. Here the CDR3 reads CASSPGRGGSGANVLTF. As DNA, the CDR3 is TGTGCCAGCAGCCCCGGGAGGGGGGGTTCTGGGGCCAACGTCCTGACTTTC.